This TCR beta chain was found in a study of blood T cell repertoires in COVID-19. Clones were sequenced by immunoSEQ multiplex PCR, and TCRdb holds only the in-frame ones, with some missing. This table holds about 430,000 clones, 75% to 90% found once. Germline V gives CDR1 ENHRY, CDR2 SYGVKD. The CDR3 runs 12 residues. V lost 5 bases, J lost 4 bases, and 8 bases lay in between. The sequence was obtained from a man aged 25-45 years who had recovered from COVID-19. The chain recombines TRBV10-3 with TRBJ1-2; D remains unclear. Sequencing used PBMCs or T cells enriched from blood (not recorded which). The CDR3 DNA sequence: TGTGCCATCAGTCAGGATTCCTATGGCTACACCTTC. This translates into CAISQDSYGYTF.